The sample holds one count of the clone carrying this T cell receptor (beta chain). This sample was taken from a study of blood T cell repertoires in COVID-19. Study background: Acute-phase and convalescent COVID-19 samples originated in the United States, Italy and Spain. Nucleic acid was either cDNA or gDNA, and it came from T cells, B-cell-depleted T cells, or PBMCs.

This CDR3 contains 17 residues. Germline V gene sequence: CDR1 SGDLS, CDR2 YYNGEE. The V end was cut by 3 bases, the J end by 0 bases, with 18 bases between. Source study methods: Amplification of reference gene primers was used by the study to estimate nucleated cell counts. Clones were sequenced by immunoSEQ multiplex PCR, and TCRdb holds only the in-frame ones, with some missing. V and J calls and clone size are as listed in that table; D and trimming were resolved from the DNA. Of about 230,000 clones listed, 85% were seen once; the top ten hold 5% to 6.5%. The sequencing sample was made of peripheral blood. The V gene is TRBV9, the J gene TRBJ2-5; a possible D gene is TRBD1 (6 bases). The TCR comes from a man between 50 and 59 years old with COVID-19, enrolled during active disease. The chain's CDR3 is CASSGRPPGQNQETQYF. The CDR3, as DNA: TGTGCCAGCAGCGGACGACCACCGGGACAAAACCAAGAGACCCAGTACTTC.